The 10 T cell receptor beta chains below all came from one sample that was sequenced in a study of T cell repertoires in cytomegalovirus infection. One entry per CDR3 protein, called by TCRdb with MiXCR from the reads. The sample contains approximately 500,000 distinct CDR3 sequences, 26% of which appear only once. The sequencing sample was made of PBMCs. These receptors all stem from a human donor in good health (CMV status not recorded). Some clones in this sample may be carry-over from other donors' samples.

This clonotype appeared a few times. The V gene is TRBV4-1, the J gene TRBJ2-1; 13 bases match TRBD2. The V and J ends lost 4 bases and 0 bases, in that order; junction bases with no gene match: 6. This CDR3 spans 18 amino acids. The germline CDR1 and CDR2 sequences are MGHRA and YSYEKL. In nucleotides, the CDR3 is TGCGCCAGCAGCCTCGTGGGACTAGCGGGAAGCTCCTACAATGAGCAGTTCTTC. This sequence encodes CASSLVGLAGSSYNEQFF.

The gene calls are TRBV5-6 and TRBJ1-2; no clear D. This CDR3 spans 16 amino acids. CDR1 is SGHDT, CDR2 YYEEEE, per germline. V dropped 0 bases and J dropped 6 bases, with 18 bases sitting between them. The CDR3 nucleotides read TGTGCCAGCAGCTTGGGCTACGGACGGCGAGGAAATGGCTACACCTTC. It encodes CASSLGYGRRGNGYTF. Using reference TRBV5-6 and TRBJ1-2 for the parts outside the CDR3, the full variable domain is DAGVTQSPTHLIKTRGQQVTLRCSPKSGHDTVSWYQQALGQGPQFIFQYYEEEERQRGNFPDRFSGHQFPNYSSELNVNALLLGDSALYLCASSLGYGRRGNGYTFGSGTRLTVV.

DNA of the CDR3: TGTGCCAGCAGAGGGTCGGCGGGAGCCACAGATACGCAGTATTTT. It yields the protein CASRGSAGATDTQYF. The chain links TRBV28 to TRBJ2-3; TRBD2 matches 7 bases. CDR1 MDHEN and CDR2 SYDVKM come from the germline V gene. J gave up 2 bases and V 6 bases, and 8 bases lay outside the gene matches. This CDR3 comprises 15 residues. The full variable domain, in which reference TRBV28 and TRBJ2-3 provide the parts outside the CDR3, is DVKVTQSSRYLVKRTGEKVFLECVQDMDHENMFWYRQDPGLGLRLIYFSYDVKMKEKGDIPEGYSVSREKKERFSLILESASTNQTSMYLCASRGSAGATDTQYFGPGTRLTVL.

The CDR3 nucleotides read TGTGCCAGCAGCCTTAGCGGCCTGTACCAAGAGACCCAGTACTTC. This sequence encodes CASSLSGLYQETQYF. V gene TRBV6-6 combines with J gene TRBJ2-5; D is possibly TRBD2 (6 bases). Germline V gene data show CDR1 as MNHNY and CDR2 as SVGAGI (reference sequence). Trimming took 6 bases from V and 0 from J, leaving 14 bases between them. This CDR3 is 15 amino acids long.

A single count supports this clonotype. The chain joins TRBV20-1 to TRBJ1-5; possibly TRBD1 for D (6 bases). The CDR3 length is 16 residues. The V end lost 0 bases, the J end lost 4 bases, and 16 bases lay between the germline ends. Per the germline V gene, CDR1 is DFQATT and CDR2 is SNEGSKA (reference sequence). The CDR3 bases are TGCAGTGCTAGAGATATCTCCGGGGGGCCGAATCAGCCCCAGCATTTT. Translated: CSARDISGGPNQPQHF.

The rearrangement links TRBV27 to TRBJ2-5; TRBD1 aligns across 8 bases. This CDR3 has 15 amino acids. The V gene end was trimmed by 2 bases and the J gene end by 5 bases; junction bases not matched to a gene: 7. The germline gives CDR1 MNHEY, CDR2 SMNVEV (reference sequence). The CDR3 DNA reads as TGTGCCAGCAGTTTACACAGGGGGTCTAGGGAGACCCAGTACTTC. Translating gives CASSLHRGSRETQYF.

The chain combines TRBV20-1 with TRBJ2-7, with TRBD2 identical over 14 bases. Looked up from germline, CDR1 is DFQATT and CDR2 is SNEGSKA (reference sequence). Trimming cost V 2 bases and J 3 bases; bases outside gene matches: 6. The CDR3 runs to 16 residues. CDR3 loop: CSARRLAGGGNYEQYF. The DNA for the CDR3 is TGCAGTGCTAGACGACTAGCGGGAGGGGGGAACTACGAGCAGTACTTC.

This clonotype turned up a few times. This rearrangement joins TRBV29-1 to TRBJ2-5, with D perhaps given as TRBD1 or TRBD2 (5 bases each). V was clipped by 7 bases and J by 4 bases, with 28 bases between them. There are 17 residues in the CDR3. The germline gives CDR1 SQVTM, CDR2 ANQGSEA. The CDR3, as DNA: TGCAGCGCAGCTAGGGGAATAGGACTTTCCAGCTTAGAGACCCAGTACTTC. Amino acid sequence: CSAARGIGLSSLETQYF.

The V and J genes are TRBV6-1 and TRBJ2-1, with 7 bases aligning to TRBD1. Germline V gene data show CDR1 as MNHNS and CDR2 as SASEGT. This CDR3 has 16 amino acids. V shed 5 bases, J shed 0 bases, and the junction held 7 bases outside the gene matches. The CDR3 is CASSTGTASSYNEQFF. Here the CDR3 DNA reads TGTGCCAGCAGTACCGGGACAGCCAGCTCCTACAATGAGCAGTTCTTC.

This clonotype was counted a few times. Here the CDR3 DNA reads TGTGCTAGTGGTCTCGGACTAGCGATCCAAGAGACCCAGTACTTC. Protein: CASGLGLAIQETQYF. The chain is built from TRBV12-5 and TRBJ2-5; 9 bases match TRBD2. From germline, CDR1 is LGHNT and CDR2 FRNRAP. Unmatched junction bases numbered 5, after V lost 5 bases and J lost 1 base. The CDR3 extends over 15 amino acids.